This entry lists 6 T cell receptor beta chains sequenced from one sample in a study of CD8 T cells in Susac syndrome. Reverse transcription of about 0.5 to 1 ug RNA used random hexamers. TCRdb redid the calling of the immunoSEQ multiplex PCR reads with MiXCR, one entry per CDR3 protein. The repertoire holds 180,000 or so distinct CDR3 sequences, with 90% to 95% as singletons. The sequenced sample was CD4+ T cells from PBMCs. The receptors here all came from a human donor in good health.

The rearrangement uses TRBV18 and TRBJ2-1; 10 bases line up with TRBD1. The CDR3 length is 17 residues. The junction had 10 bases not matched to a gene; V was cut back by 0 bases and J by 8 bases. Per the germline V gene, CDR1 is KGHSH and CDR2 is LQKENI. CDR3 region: CASSPPEGDRGIYEQFF. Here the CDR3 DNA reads TGTGCCAGCTCACCACCGGAAGGGGACAGGGGAATCTATGAGCAGTTCTTC. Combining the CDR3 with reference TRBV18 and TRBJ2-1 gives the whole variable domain NAGVMQNPRHLVRRRGQEARLRCSPMKGHSHVYWYRQLPEEGLKFMVYLQKENIIDESGMPKERFSAEFPKEGPSILRIQQVVRGDSAAYFCASSPPEGDRGIYEQFFGPGTRLTVL.

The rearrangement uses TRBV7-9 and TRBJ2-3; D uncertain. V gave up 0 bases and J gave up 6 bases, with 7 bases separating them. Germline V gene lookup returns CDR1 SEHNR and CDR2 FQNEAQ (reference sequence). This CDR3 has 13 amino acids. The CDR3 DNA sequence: TGTGCCAGCAGCTTAGCTTCCTCCGATACGCAGTATTTT. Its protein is CASSLASSDTQYF. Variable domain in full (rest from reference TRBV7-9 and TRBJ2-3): DTGVSQNPRHKITKRGQNVTFRCDPISEHNRLYWYRQTLGQGPEFLTYFQNEAQLEKSRLLSDRFSAERPKGSFSTLEIQRTEQGDSAMYLCASSLASSDTQYFGPGTRLTVL.

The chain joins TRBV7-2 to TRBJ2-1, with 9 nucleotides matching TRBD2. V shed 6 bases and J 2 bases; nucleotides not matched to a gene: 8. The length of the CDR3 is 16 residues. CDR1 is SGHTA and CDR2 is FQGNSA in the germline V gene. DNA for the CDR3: TGTGCCAGCAGGGCTGCGGGGGGGCCCACCTACAATGAGCAGTTCTTC. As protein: CASRAAGGPTYNEQFF.

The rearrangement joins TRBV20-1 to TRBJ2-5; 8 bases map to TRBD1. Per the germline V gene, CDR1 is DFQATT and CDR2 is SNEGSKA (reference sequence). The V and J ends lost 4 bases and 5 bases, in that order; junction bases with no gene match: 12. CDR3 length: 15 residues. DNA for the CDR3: TGCAGTGCTACTGCCGGGACAGGTGGTACGGAGACCCAGTACTTC. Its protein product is CSATAGTGGTETQYF.

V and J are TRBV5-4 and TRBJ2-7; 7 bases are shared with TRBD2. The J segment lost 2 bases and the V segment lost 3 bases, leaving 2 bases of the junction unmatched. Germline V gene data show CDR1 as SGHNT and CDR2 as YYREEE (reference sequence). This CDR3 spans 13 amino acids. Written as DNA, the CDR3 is TGTGCCAGCAGCTACAGCGGGGCCTACGAGCAGTACTTC. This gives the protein CASSYSGAYEQYF.

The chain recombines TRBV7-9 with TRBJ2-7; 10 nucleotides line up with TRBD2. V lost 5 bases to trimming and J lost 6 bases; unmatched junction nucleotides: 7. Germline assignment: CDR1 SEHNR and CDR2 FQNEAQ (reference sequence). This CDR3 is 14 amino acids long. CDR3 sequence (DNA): TGTGCCAGCAGCCCTCGGACTAGCGGTGCCGAGCAGTACTTC. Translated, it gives CASSPRTSGAEQYF.